The source of this T cell receptor beta chain is a study of T cells in Graves' hyperthyroidism and ophthalmopathy. Study-level results: Clonotypes that were expanded in thyroid above 0.001 mostly appeared in blood too. Using 13 V-J features, a model discriminated ophthalmopathy from stable hyperthyroidism.

Amplified regions were TCR beta CDR3 sequences from RNA transcripts. The primer set for the first-round RT-PCR of the TCR CDR3 was HTBI. MiXCR, run by TCRdb on the multiplex PCR reads, gives a single entry per CDR3 protein. The data contain over 450,000 distinct CDR3 sequences, around an eighth of them singletons. In the case of this clonotype: The antigen remains undetermined.

These patients, aged 18 to 65, had recently diagnosed hyperthyroidism lasting under 2 months. Each diagnosis was grounded in clinical symptoms, serum thyroxine and TRAb, thyroid ultrasound, and orbital computed tomography. The CDR3 runs to 14 residues. CDR1 SGDLS and CDR2 YYNGEE come from the germline V gene. The germline V and J ends were trimmed by 3 bases and 1 base, with 8 bases remaining between them. The TCR originated in a young woman with Graves' hyperthyroidism. The chain employs TRBV9 and TRBJ1-3, with D unclear. Sequenced: blood. This chain's CDR3 is CASSGLQSGNTIYF. The CDR3 coding sequence is TGTGCCAGCAGCGGGTTGCAGTCTGGAAACACCATATATTTT. The entire variable domain, with the rest obtained from reference TRBV9 and TRBJ1-3, is as follows: DSGVTQTPKHLITATGQRVTLRCSPRSGDLSVYWYQQSLDQGLQFLIQYYNGEERAKGNILERFSAQQFPDLHSELNLSSLELGDSALYFCASSGLQSGNTIYFGEGSWLTVV.